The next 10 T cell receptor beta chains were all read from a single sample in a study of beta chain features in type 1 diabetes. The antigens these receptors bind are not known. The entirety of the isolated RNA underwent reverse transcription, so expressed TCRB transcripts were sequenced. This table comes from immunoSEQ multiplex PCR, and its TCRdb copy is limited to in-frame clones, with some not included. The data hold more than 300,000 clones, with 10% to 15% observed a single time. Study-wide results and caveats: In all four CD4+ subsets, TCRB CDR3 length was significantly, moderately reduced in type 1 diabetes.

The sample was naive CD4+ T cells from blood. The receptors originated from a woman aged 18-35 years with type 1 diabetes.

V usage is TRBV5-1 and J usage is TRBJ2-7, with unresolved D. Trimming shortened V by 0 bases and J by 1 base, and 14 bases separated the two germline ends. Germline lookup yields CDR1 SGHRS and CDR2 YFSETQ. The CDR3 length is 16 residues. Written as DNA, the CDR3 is TGCGCCAGCAGCTTGGGCCTAGACGCCGGATCCTACGAGCAGTACTTC. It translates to CASSLGLDAGSYEQYF.

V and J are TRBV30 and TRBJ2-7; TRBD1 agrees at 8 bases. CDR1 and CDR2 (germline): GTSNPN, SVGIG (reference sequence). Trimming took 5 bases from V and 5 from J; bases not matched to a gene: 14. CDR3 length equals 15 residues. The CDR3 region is CAWDRGGAGGDEQYF. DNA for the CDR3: TGTGCCTGGGATCGGGGTGGGGCAGGGGGCGACGAGCAGTACTTC.

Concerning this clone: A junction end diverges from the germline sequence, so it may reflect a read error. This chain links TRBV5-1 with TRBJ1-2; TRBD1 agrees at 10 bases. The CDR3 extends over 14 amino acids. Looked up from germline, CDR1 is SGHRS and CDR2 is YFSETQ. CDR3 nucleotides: TGCGCCAGCACCATCTACGGTGGGACAGGGGACTCCGCCTTC. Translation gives CASTIYGGTGDSAF.

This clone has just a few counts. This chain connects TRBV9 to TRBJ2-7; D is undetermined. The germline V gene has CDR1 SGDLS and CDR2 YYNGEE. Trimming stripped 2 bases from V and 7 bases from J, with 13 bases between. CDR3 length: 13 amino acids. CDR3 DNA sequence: TGTGCCAGCAGCGTCGCGCCCTCTGCTGAGCAGTACTTC. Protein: CASSVAPSAEQYF. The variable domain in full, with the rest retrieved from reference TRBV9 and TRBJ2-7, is DSGVTQTPKHLITATGQRVTLRCSPRSGDLSVYWYQQSLDQGLQFLIQYYNGEERAKGNILERFSAQQFPDLHSELNLSSLELGDSALYFCASSVAPSAEQYFGPGTRLTVT.

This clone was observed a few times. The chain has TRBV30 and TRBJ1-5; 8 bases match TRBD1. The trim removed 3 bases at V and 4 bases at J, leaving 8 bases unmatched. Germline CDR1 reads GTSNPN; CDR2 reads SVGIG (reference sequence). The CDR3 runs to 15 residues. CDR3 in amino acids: CAWSRTGRSNQPQHF. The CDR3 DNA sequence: TGTGCCTGGAGCCGGACAGGGAGAAGTAATCAGCCCCAGCATTTT.

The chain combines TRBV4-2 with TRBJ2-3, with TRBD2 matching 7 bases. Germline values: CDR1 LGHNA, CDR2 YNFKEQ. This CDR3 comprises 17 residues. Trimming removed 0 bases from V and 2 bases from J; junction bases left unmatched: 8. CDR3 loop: CASSQDLARGYTDTQYF. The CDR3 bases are TGTGCCAGCAGCCAAGATCTCGCGCGGGGGTACACAGATACGCAGTATTTT.

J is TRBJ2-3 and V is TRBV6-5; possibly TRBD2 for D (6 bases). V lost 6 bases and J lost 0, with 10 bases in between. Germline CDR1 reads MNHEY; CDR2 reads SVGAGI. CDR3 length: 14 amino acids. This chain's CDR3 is CASRSGVSTDTQYF. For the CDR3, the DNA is TGTGCCAGCAGGTCGGGGGTGAGCACAGATACGCAGTATTTT.

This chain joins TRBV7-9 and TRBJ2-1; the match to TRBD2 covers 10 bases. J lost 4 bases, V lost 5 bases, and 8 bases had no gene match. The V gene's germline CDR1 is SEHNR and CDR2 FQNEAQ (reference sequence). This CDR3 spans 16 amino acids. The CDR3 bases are TGTGCCAGCAGCGGAGTCCGACTAGCGGGTTACAATGAGCAGTTCTTC. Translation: CASSGVRLAGYNEQFF.

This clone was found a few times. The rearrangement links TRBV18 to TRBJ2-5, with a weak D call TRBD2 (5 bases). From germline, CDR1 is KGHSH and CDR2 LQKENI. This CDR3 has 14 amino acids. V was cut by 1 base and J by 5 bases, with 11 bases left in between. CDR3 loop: CASSPLTSPETQYF. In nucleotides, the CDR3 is TGTGCCAGCTCACCACTAACTAGTCCGGAGACCCAGTACTTC.

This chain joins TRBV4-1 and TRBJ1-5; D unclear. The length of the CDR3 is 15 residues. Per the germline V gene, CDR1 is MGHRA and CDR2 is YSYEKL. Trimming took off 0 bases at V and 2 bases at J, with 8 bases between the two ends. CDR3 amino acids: CASSQEVRGNQPQHF. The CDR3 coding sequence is TGCGCCAGCAGCCAAGAGGTCCGGGGCAATCAGCCCCAGCATTTT.